The 17 T cell receptor beta chains given below trace back to one sample, sequenced in a study of blood T cell repertoires in COVID-19. Clones were sequenced by immunoSEQ multiplex PCR, and TCRdb holds only the in-frame ones, with some missing. The sample records approximately 160,000 clones, 80% to 90% being singletons. The sample consisted of peripheral blood. The receptors originated from a man aged 35-49 years who had recovered from COVID-19.

This clone appeared many times. J is TRBJ2-7 and V is TRBV7-9; 9 nucleotides line up with TRBD2. CDR1 is SEHNR, CDR2 FQNEAQ, per germline (reference sequence). The CDR3 runs to 13 residues. J lost 0 bases, V lost 11 bases, and 5 bases had no gene match. The CDR3 loop reads CAGGGEVSYEQYF. The CDR3 coding sequence is TGTGCCGGCGGGGGGGAGGTCTCCTACGAGCAGTACTTC.

This CDR3 is CATSRVVGAGNQPQHF. Written as DNA, the CDR3 is TGTGCCACCAGCAGAGTGGTAGGGGCCGGCAATCAGCCCCAGCATTTT. The J gene is TRBJ1-5, the V gene TRBV15, with a possible D match to TRBD1 (5 bases). The CDR3 covers 16 residues. With 1 base removed from V and 2 bases from J, the gap between germline ends came to 12 bases. CDR1 and CDR2 from the germline V gene are LNHNV and YYDKDF (reference sequence).

The chain joins TRBV6-5 to TRBJ2-1; 15 bases agree with TRBD2. The CDR3 contains 14 residues. The J segment lost 11 bases and the V segment lost 4 bases, leaving 3 bases of the junction unmatched. Per germline, CDR1 MNHEY and CDR2 SVGAGI. This CDR3 reads CASSSGTSGRKQFF. The CDR3 DNA sequence: TGTGCCAGCAGTTCCGGGACTAGCGGGAGGAAGCAGTTCTTC.

This sequence joins TRBV7-9 and TRBJ1-1; the match to TRBD1 covers 7 bases. Germline CDR1 reads SEHNR; CDR2 reads FQNEAQ (reference sequence). The J segment lost 4 bases and the V segment lost 0 bases, leaving 8 bases of the junction unmatched. The CDR3 runs to 16 residues. The CDR3 nucleotides are TGTGCCAGCAGCTTAGCAGGGGGCGTAATAACCACTGAAGCTTTCTTT. Translating it yields CASSLAGGVITTEAFF.

Concerning this clone itself: This specimen includes other DNA sequences encoding the same CDR3. The chain carries TRBV5-1 and TRBJ2-1, with D unresolved. Germline V CDR1 and CDR2: SGHRS, YFSETQ. This CDR3 contains 12 residues. The V and J ends lost 1 base and 6 bases respectively, with 5 bases between them. CDR3 nucleotides: TGCGCCAGCAGCTTGCAGCGCAATGAGCAGTTCTTC. Its protein product is CASSLQRNEQFF.

The V gene is TRBV19, the J gene TRBJ1-6, with D perhaps TRBD1 (5 bases). Germline V gene lookup returns CDR1 LNHDA and CDR2 SQIVND (reference sequence). V was clipped by 10 bases and J by 9 bases, with 16 bases between them. The CDR3 consists of 13 residues. The CDR3 is CATSAGGGSPLHF. The CDR3 DNA reads TGTGCCACTTCGGCGGGGGGAGGTTCACCCCTCCACTTT.

For this clone: A junction boundary mismatches the germline segment, possibly from a read error. This rearrangement joins TRBV7-7 to TRBJ2-1; 12 bases agree with TRBD1. The germline V gene has CDR1 SSHAT and CDR2 FNYEAQ (reference sequence). The CDR3 runs to 15 residues. The CDR3 sequence: CASSLGQGAYNEQFF. The CDR3 DNA reads TGTGCTAGCAGCTTGGGACAGGGGGCTTACAATGAGCAGTTCTTC.

J is TRBJ2-7 and V is TRBV27; a possible D gene is TRBD1 (6 bases). CDR3 length: 13 amino acids. The V end lost 3 bases, the J end lost 7 bases, and 13 bases lay between the germline ends. CDR1 and CDR2 from the germline V gene are MNHEY and SMNVEV (reference sequence). CDR3 sequence: CASSFYRAEEQYF. The CDR3 nucleotides read TGTGCCAGCAGTTTTTACAGGGCAGAAGAGCAGTACTTC.

This chain connects TRBV5-6 to TRBJ1-4; 7 bases fit TRBD1. The CDR3 contains 17 residues. Germline V gene sequence: CDR1 SGHDT, CDR2 YYEEEE. The V and J ends lost 4 bases and 2 bases, in that order; junction bases with no gene match: 11. CDR3 nucleotides: TGTGCCAGCAGCCTCCTAAAAGAGGGGGCGACTAATGAAAAACTGTTTTTT. Translating gives CASSLLKEGATNEKLFF.

This rearrangement joins TRBV24-1 to TRBJ1-3; TRBD1 is a possible D gene (5 bases). V dropped 4 bases and J dropped 4 bases, with 25 bases sitting between them. Germline CDR1 is KGHDR and CDR2 is SFDVKD. There are 19 residues in the CDR3. The CDR3 spells CATSDPRGQEVRGGNTIYF. CDR3 bases: TGTGCCACCAGTGACCCCCGTGGGCAGGAGGTCCGGGGGGGAAACACCATATATTTT.

This clone was seen a single time. The chain uses TRBV5-1 and TRBJ2-3; 8 bases fit TRBD2. The CDR3 length is 15 residues. J gave up 2 bases and V 7 bases, and 9 bases lay outside the gene matches. Germline CDR1 and CDR2: SGHRS and YFSETQ. CDR3 coding DNA: TGCGCCAGCCGTACCGGGACTAGGAACACAGATACGCAGTATTTT. Protein: CASRTGTRNTDTQYF.

This chain links TRBV19 with TRBJ1-2, with D tentatively TRBD1 (6 bases). The CDR3 extends over 13 amino acids. Trimming removed 10 bases from V and 3 bases from J, with 15 bases in between. Germline CDR1 LNHDA, CDR2 SQIVND (reference sequence). CDR3 in amino acids: CATRTVVDYGYTF. The CDR3 nucleotides are TGTGCCACCCGGACAGTAGTCGACTATGGCTACACCTTC. Full variable domain (missing parts from reference TRBV19 and TRBJ1-2): DGGITQSPKYLFRKEGQNVTLSCEQNLNHDAMYWYRQDPGQGLRLIYYSQIVNDFQKGDIAEGYSVSREKKESFPLTVTSAQKNPTAFYLCATRTVVDYGYTFGSGTRLTVV.

V is TRBV28 and J is TRBJ2-7, with 10 bases identical to TRBD2. Germline V gene data show CDR1 as MDHEN and CDR2 as SYDVKM. There are 15 residues in the CDR3. J was trimmed by 0 bases and V by 6 bases; bases with no gene match: 5. CDR3 nucleotide sequence: TGTGCCAGCAGGCCCGGGACTAGCGTCTCCTACGAGCAGTACTTC. Amino acid sequence: CASRPGTSVSYEQYF.

The chain uses TRBV6-5 and TRBJ1-2; D unresolved. CDR1 is MNHEY, CDR2 SVGAGI, per germline. V shed 5 bases and J shed 5 bases, with 12 bases lying between them. CDR3 length: 13 amino acids. CDR3 DNA: TGTGCCAGCAGTCCCCCGGTCGGGTATGGCTACACCTTC. The encoded protein is CASSPPVGYGYTF.

As concerns this clone: The sample holds other DNA sequences that translate to the same CDR3. The rearrangement uses TRBV19 and TRBJ1-1; D gene unclear. V lost 8 bases to trimming and J lost 1 base, with 5 bases between them. This CDR3 is 11 amino acids long. Germline assignment: CDR1 LNHDA and CDR2 SQIVND (reference sequence). In DNA form, the CDR3 reads TGTGCCAGTTCCAAGAACACTGAAGCTTTCTTT. Protein product: CASSKNTEAFF.

This chain joins TRBV9 and TRBJ2-1; D might be TRBD2 (5 bases). Germline CDR1 reads SGDLS; CDR2 reads YYNGEE. Trimming left V 0 bases short and J 2 bases short, with 12 bases between. The CDR3 has 16 residues. CDR3 DNA sequence: TGTGCCAGCAGCGTAGGCGAGGGAGACACCTACAATGAGCAGTTCTTC. Translating gives CASSVGEGDTYNEQFF.

This chain links TRBV4-1 with TRBJ2-1, with 12 bases aligning to TRBD2. The CDR3 covers 16 residues. The V gene's germline CDR1 is MGHRA and CDR2 YSYEKL. Trimming cost V 3 bases and J 7 bases; bases outside gene matches: 7. The CDR3 sequence is CASSQATSGSWNEQFF. In nucleotides, the CDR3 is TGCGCCAGCAGCCAGGCGACTAGCGGGAGTTGGAATGAGCAGTTCTTC.